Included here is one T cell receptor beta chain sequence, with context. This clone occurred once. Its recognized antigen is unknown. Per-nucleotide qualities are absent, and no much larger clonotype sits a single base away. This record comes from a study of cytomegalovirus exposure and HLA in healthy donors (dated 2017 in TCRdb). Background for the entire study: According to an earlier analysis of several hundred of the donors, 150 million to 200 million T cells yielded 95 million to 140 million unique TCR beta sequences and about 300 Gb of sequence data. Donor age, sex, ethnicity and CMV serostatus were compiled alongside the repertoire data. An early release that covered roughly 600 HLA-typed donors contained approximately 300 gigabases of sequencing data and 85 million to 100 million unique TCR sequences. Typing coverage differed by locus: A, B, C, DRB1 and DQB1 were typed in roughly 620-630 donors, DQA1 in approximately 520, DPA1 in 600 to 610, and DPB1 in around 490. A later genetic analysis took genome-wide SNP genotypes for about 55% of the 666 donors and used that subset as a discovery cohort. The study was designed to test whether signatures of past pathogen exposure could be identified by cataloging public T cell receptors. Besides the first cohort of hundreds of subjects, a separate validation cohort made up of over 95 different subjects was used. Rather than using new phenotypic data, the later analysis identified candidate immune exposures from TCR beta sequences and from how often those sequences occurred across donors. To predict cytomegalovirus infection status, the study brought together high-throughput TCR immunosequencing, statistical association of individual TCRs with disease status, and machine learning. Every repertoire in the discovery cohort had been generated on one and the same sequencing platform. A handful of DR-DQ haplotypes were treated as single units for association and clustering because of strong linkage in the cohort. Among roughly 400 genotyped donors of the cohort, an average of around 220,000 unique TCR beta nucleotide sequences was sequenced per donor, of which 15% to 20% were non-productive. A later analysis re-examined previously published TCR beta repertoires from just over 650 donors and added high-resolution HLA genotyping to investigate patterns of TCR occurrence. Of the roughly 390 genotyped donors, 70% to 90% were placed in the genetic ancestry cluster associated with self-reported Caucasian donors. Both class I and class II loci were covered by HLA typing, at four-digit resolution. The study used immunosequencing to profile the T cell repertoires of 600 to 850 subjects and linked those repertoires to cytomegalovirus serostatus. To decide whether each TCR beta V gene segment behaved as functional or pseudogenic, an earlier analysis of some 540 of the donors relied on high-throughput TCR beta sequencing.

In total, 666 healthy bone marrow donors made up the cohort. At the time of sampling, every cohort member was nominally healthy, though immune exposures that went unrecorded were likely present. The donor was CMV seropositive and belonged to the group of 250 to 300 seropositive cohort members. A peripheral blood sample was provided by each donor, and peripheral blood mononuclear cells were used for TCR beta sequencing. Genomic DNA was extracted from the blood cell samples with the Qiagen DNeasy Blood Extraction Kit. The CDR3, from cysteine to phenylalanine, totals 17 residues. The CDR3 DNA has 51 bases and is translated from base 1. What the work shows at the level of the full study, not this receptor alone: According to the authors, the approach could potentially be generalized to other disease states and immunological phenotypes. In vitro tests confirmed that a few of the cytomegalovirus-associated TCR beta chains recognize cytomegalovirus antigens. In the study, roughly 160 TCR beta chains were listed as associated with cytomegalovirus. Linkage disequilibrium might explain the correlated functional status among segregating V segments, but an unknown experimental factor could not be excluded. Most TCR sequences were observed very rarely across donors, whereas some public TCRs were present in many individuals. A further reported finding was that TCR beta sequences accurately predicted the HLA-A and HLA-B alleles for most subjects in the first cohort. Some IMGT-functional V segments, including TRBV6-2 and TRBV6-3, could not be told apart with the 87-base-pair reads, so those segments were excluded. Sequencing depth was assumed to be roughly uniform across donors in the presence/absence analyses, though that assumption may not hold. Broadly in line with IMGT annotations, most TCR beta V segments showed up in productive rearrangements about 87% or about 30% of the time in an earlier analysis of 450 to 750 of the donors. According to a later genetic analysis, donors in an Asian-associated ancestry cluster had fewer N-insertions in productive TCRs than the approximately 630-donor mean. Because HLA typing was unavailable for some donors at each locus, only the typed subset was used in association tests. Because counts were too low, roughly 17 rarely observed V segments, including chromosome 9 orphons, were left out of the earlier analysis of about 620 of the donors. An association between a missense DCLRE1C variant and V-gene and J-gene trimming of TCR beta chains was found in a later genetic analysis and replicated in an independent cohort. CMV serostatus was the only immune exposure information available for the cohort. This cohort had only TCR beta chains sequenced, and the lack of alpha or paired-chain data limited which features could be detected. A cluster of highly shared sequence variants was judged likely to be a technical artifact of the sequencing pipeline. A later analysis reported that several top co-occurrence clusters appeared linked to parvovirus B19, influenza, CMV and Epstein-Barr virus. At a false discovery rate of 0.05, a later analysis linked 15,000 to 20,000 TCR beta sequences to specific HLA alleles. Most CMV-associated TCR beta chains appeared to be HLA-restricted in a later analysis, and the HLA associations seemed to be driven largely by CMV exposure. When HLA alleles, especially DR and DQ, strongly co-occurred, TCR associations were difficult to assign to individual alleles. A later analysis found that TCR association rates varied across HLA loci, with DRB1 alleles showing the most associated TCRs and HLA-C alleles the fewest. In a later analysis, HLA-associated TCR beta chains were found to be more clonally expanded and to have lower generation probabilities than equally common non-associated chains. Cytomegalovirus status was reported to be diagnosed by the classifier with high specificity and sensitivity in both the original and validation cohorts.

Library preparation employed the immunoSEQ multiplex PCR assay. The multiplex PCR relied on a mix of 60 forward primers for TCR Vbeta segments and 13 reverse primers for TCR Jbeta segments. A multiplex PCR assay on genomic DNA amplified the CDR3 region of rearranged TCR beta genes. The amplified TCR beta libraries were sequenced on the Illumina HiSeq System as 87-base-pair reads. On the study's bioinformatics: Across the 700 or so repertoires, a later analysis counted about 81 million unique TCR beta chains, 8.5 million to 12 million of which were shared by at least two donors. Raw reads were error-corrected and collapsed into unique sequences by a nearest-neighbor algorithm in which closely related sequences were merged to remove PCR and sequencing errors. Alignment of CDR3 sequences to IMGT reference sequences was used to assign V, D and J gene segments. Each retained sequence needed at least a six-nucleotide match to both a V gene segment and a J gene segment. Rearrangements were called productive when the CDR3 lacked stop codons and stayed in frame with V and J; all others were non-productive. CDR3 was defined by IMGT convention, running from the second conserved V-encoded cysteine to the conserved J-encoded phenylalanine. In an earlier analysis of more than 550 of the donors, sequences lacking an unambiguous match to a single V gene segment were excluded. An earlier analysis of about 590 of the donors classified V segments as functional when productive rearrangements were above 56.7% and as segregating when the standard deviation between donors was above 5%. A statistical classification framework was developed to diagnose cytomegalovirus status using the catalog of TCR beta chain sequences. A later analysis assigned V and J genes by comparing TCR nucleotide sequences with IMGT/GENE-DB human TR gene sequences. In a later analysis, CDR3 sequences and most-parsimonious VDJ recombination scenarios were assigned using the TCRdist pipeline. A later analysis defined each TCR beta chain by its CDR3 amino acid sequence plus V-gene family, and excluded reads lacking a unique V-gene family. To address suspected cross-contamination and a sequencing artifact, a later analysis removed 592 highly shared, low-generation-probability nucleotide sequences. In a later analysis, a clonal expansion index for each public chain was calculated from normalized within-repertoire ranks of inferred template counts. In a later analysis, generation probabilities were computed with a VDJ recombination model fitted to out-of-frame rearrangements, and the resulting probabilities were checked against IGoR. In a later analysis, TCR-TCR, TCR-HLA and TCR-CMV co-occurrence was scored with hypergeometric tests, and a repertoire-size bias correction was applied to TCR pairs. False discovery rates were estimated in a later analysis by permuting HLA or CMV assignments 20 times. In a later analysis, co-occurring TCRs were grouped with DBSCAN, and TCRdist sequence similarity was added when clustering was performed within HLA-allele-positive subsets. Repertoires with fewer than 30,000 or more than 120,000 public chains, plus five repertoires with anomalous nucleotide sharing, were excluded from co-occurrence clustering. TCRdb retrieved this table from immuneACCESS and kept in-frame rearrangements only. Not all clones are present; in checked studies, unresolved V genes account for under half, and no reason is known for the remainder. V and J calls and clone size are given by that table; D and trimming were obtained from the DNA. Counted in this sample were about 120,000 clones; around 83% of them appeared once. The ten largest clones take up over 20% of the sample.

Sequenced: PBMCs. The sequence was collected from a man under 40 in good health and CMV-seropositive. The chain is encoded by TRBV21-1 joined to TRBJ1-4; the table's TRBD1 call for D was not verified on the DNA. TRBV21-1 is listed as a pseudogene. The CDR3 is CASSKPVTGQGCEKLFF. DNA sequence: TGTGCCAGCAGCAAACCCGTTACCGGACAGGGCTGTGAAAAACTGTTTTTT.